The T cell receptor beta chain under discussion was sequenced for a study of immune evolution from preneoplasia to lung adenocarcinoma. Study-level results: Normal lung had the highest top T cell clone frequencies.

On this clone itself: Its antigen is unidentified.

This CDR3 has 14 amino acids. Germline V gene lookup returns CDR1 SGHNT and CDR2 YENEEA. J lost 8 bases, V lost 5 bases, and 8 bases had no gene match. The method was immunoSEQ multiplex PCR; TCRdb's version includes in-frame clones alone and lacks a portion of them. Of under 4,500 clones in the sample, more than 60% were seen once. Macro-dissection enriched premalignant or tumor cells before nucleic acid extraction. The TCR originated in a person aged 70 to 80 with lung adenocarcinoma. Material: FFPE atypical adenomatous hyperplasia tissue from the lung. Subset described: atypical adenomatous hyperplasia (AAH), lung preneoplasia. The V and J genes are TRBV11-3 and TRBJ2-4; 8 bases match TRBD1. In DNA form, the CDR3 reads TGTGCCAGCAGCCTACGGACAGGGATGGACATTCAGTACTTC. Translating it yields CASSLRTGMDIQYF. Together with reference TRBV11-3 and TRBJ2-4, the CDR3 gives the full variable domain: EAGVVQSPRYKIIEKKQPVAFWCNPISGHNTLYWYLQNLGQGPELLIRYENEEAVDDSQLPKDRFSAERLKGVDSTLKIQPAELGDSAVYLCASSLRTGMDIQYFGAGTRLSVL.